What follows are 22 T cell receptor beta chains derived from one specimen sequenced in a study of control samples from healthy donors and cancer patients (dated by TCRdb to 2020 to 2021). Receptors were amplified or captured by the immunoSEQ multiplex PCR assay. Held by TCRdb, this immuneACCESS table contains in-frame sequences only and omits some clones. Under half of the omission traces to an unresolved V gene where checked; the cause of the rest is unknown. The sample table shows about 90,000 clones, and 85% to 95% are seen once. The ten largest clones capture over 1.3% of the sample. Source material: blood. Receptors were obtained from a woman aged 25-40 years in good health.

The V and J genes are TRBV5-1 and TRBJ1-4; TRBD1 matches at 7 bases. Germline V gene lookup returns CDR1 SGHRS and CDR2 YFSETQ. CDR3 length equals 17 residues. J was trimmed by 0 bases and V by 4 bases; bases with no gene match: 9. Here the CDR3 reads CASSHVGTAATNEKLFF. The CDR3 DNA follows: TGCGCCAGCAGCCACGTTGGGACAGCTGCAACTAATGAAAAACTGTTTTTT.

V and J are TRBV30 and TRBJ1-3; 10 nucleotides match TRBD1. Unmatched junction bases numbered 0, after V lost 3 bases and J lost 4 bases. The CDR3 covers 13 residues. The germline V gene encodes CDR1 GTSNPN and CDR2 SVGIG (reference sequence). The CDR3 loop reads CAWRTGGGNTIYF. In DNA, the CDR3 is TGTGCCTGGAGGACAGGGGGCGGAAACACCATATATTTT. Combining the CDR3 with reference TRBV30 and TRBJ1-3 gives the whole variable domain SQTIHQWPATLVQPVGSPLSLECTVEGTSNPNLYWYRQAAGRGLQLLFYSVGIGQISSEVPQNLSASRPQDRQFILSSKKLLLSDSGFYLCAWRTGGGNTIYFGEGSWLTVV.

This clone came up a few times. The chain has TRBV2 and TRBJ2-3, with D unresolved. CDR3 length equals 14 residues. V lost 3 bases and J lost 2, with 9 bases in between. The germline gives CDR1 SNHLY, CDR2 FYNNEI. CDR3 residues: CASSDRLITDTQYF. CDR3 in DNA: TGTGCCAGCAGTGATAGGCTCATCACAGATACGCAGTATTTT.

The chain uses TRBV28 and TRBJ2-7, with a tentative D call TRBD1 (6 bases). The CDR3 sequence is 12 residues long. CDR1 is MDHEN, CDR2 SYDVKM, per germline. Trimming took 5 bases from V and 2 from J, leaving 7 bases between them. The CDR3 nucleotides are TGTGCCAGCAGTCAGGGGCCCTACGAGCAGTACTTC. Encoded protein: CASSQGPYEQYF.

On this clone itself: The same CDR3 can be traced to other DNA sequences in this sample. V gene TRBV3-1 (or the pseudogene TRBV3-2) combines with J gene TRBJ1-1; tentative D call: TRBD1 (5 bases). The V gene lost 3 bases and the J gene lost 0 bases, with 8 bases spanning the gap. The CDR3 is 14 amino acids. Germline V gives CDR1 LGHDT, CDR2 YNNKEL (reference sequence). The CDR3 DNA sequence: TGTGCCAGCAGCCAGGGGACGGTGAACACTGAAGCTTTCTTT. Translating gives CASSQGTVNTEAFF.

The chain uses TRBV18 and TRBJ2-5; D possibly corresponds to TRBD2 (5 bases). Germline V gene lookup returns CDR1 KGHSH and CDR2 LQKENI. V lost 2 bases, J lost 4 bases, and 11 bases lay in between. The CDR3 has 14 residues. The CDR3 here is CASSPFREIETQYF. CDR3 nucleotides: TGTGCCAGCTCACCATTTAGGGAGATAGAGACCCAGTACTTC. Looking up the rest from reference TRBV18 and TRBJ2-5 gives the full variable domain: NAGVMQNPRHLVRRRGQEARLRCSPMKGHSHVYWYRQLPEEGLKFMVYLQKENIIDESGMPKERFSAEFPKEGPSILRIQQVVRGDSAAYFCASSPFREIETQYFGPGTRLLVL.

V gene TRBV27 combines with J gene TRBJ2-1; D is unclear. V lost 6 bases to trimming and J lost 6 bases, with 15 bases between them. Germline V gene data show CDR1 as MNHEY and CDR2 as SMNVEV (reference sequence). CDR3 length equals 14 residues. CDR3 in amino acids: CASRVGRKANEQFF. In DNA, the CDR3 is TGTGCCAGCAGAGTGGGAAGAAAAGCCAATGAGCAGTTCTTC.

The chain employs TRBV19 and TRBJ2-3, with TRBD2 identical over 12 bases. The V segment lost 3 bases and the J segment 2 bases; nucleotides outside the gene matches: 6. The CDR3 runs to 17 residues. In germline, CDR1 is LNHDA, CDR2 SQIVND (reference sequence). In nucleotides, the CDR3 is TGTGCCAGTAGTATGATCCGACTAGCGGGGGACACAGATACGCAGTATTTT. Protein product: CASSMIRLAGDTDTQYF.

The chain carries TRBV10-1 and TRBJ2-3, with 11 bases matching TRBD1. Germline V CDR1 and CDR2: WNHNN, SYGVQD (reference sequence). This CDR3 is 16 amino acids long. The trim removed 5 bases at V and 3 bases at J, leaving 7 bases unmatched. CDR3 protein: CASSSGTGGDTDTQYF. The DNA of the CDR3 is TGCGCCAGCAGTTCCGGGACAGGGGGAGATACAGATACGCAGTATTTT.

This chain joins TRBV11-3 and TRBJ2-2; D might be TRBD1 or TRBD2, each matching 5 bases. Germline V lookup: CDR1 SGHNT, CDR2 YENEEA. CDR3 length: 14 amino acids. Between the trimmed V and J ends, which lost 4 bases and 12 bases, there was a span of 18 bases. Written as DNA, the CDR3 is TGTGCCAGCAGCTCTAGGGGCCTAGCTCGGAAGCTGTTTTTT. Its translation: CASSSRGLARKLFF.

This chain connects TRBV30 to TRBJ1-2; TRBD1 might be the D (5 bases). CDR3 length: 13 residues. Germline V gene lookup returns CDR1 GTSNPN and CDR2 SVGIG (reference sequence). Trimming removed 4 bases from V and 4 bases from J, with 13 bases in between. CDR3: CAWNRDAPYGYTF. CDR3 nucleotide sequence: TGTGCCTGGAACCGGGACGCTCCCTATGGCTACACCTTC.

The rearrangement uses TRBV4-1 and TRBJ1-2; TRBD1 is a possible D gene (5 bases). The V gene's germline CDR1 is MGHRA and CDR2 YSYEKL. This CDR3 comprises 15 residues. The V and J ends lost 3 bases and 2 bases respectively, with 13 bases between them. CDR3: CASSHGGHANYGYTF. The CDR3 DNA follows: TGCGCCAGCAGCCATGGTGGACACGCGAACTATGGCTACACCTTC.

The chain joins TRBV5-4 to TRBJ2-3; possibly TRBD2 for D (7 bases). Germline assignment: CDR1 SGHNT and CDR2 YYREEE (reference sequence). CDR3 length: 14 amino acids. Trimming removed 2 bases at V and 5 bases at J, with 12 bases between. CDR3 sequence reads: CASSFLGGGDTQYF. CDR3 DNA: TGTGCCAGCAGCTTCCTAGGGGGGGGAGATACGCAGTATTTT.

This clone showed up just once. This specimen includes other DNA sequences encoding the same CDR3. The rearrangement uses TRBV2 and TRBJ1-4; no clear D gene. Germline V CDR1 and CDR2: SNHLY, FYNNEI. Trimming took 3 bases from V and 0 from J, leaving 5 bases between them. The CDR3 has 14 amino acids. The DNA of the CDR3 is TGTGCCAGCAGTGACCGAACAACTAATGAAAAACTGTTTTTT. Protein product: CASSDRTTNEKLFF.

The CDR3: CASSIGNTIYF. The CDR3 DNA sequence: TGTGCCAGTAGTATTGGAAACACCATATATTTT. This rearrangement joins TRBV19 to TRBJ1-3; D is unclear. The length of the CDR3 is 11 residues. Germline CDR1 and CDR2: LNHDA and SQIVND (reference sequence). V was shortened by 3 bases and J by 3 bases, with 0 bases between the two germline ends.

The V gene is TRBV28, the J gene TRBJ1-2; 7 positions agree with TRBD1. Losses at the gene ends were 7 bases for V and 8 bases for J; bases not matched to a gene: 10. Germline loops: CDR1 MDHEN, CDR2 SYDVKM. CDR3 length: 13 amino acids. CDR3: CASTVDRVSGYTF. In DNA form, the CDR3 reads TGTGCCAGCACCGTTGACAGGGTCTCCGGCTACACCTTC.

This chain joins TRBV27 and TRBJ1-3, with D tentatively TRBD1 (6 bases). The CDR3 is 16 residues long. Trimming removed 5 bases at V and 0 bases at J, with 14 bases between. Germline CDR1 reads MNHEY; CDR2 reads SMNVEV (reference sequence). CDR3 in DNA: TGTGCCAGCAGTCCAAACGGACAGATCTCTGGAAACACCATATATTTT. Translating it yields CASSPNGQISGNTIYF.

The V gene is TRBV19, the J gene TRBJ1-1, with TRBD1 as a possible D gene (6 bases). The V gene lost 6 bases and the J gene lost 0 bases, with 8 bases spanning the gap. The germline V gene has CDR1 LNHDA and CDR2 SQIVND (reference sequence). The CDR3 runs to 13 residues. The CDR3 loop reads CASRDRLNTEAFF. DNA for the CDR3: TGTGCCAGTAGAGACAGGCTGAACACTGAAGCTTTCTTT.

V usage is TRBV18 and J usage is TRBJ1-5, with D uncertain. V lost 6 bases, J lost 5 bases, and 23 bases lay in between. The germline V gene encodes CDR1 KGHSH and CDR2 LQKENI. The CDR3 spans 17 residues. The DNA for the CDR3 is TGTGCCAGCTCCCTGGAGGACCCAGAAGGTCTTTATCAGCCCCAGCATTTT. Protein sequence: CASSLEDPEGLYQPQHF.

The rearrangement joins TRBV18 to TRBJ2-1, with 12 bases that match TRBD2. Trimming at V came to 4 bases and at J to 5 bases, leaving 6 bases not matched to a gene. CDR1 and CDR2 from the germline V gene are KGHSH and LQKENI. The CDR3 spans 16 residues. The CDR3 DNA sequence: TGTGCCAGCTCACGAACGGGACTAGCGGGTAACAATGAGCAGTTCTTC. It yields the protein CASSRTGLAGNNEQFF.

The CDR3: CAWSFRTGFGEQYF. The CDR3 DNA follows: TGTGCCTGGAGCTTTAGGACAGGGTTCGGCGAGCAGTACTTC. The chain has TRBV30 and TRBJ2-7; 8 nucleotides line up with TRBD1. Germline V gene lookup returns CDR1 GTSNPN and CDR2 SVGIG (reference sequence). The CDR3 loop spans 14 amino acids. J lost 6 bases, V lost 3 bases, and 10 bases had no gene match. The full variable domain, in which reference TRBV30 and TRBJ2-7 provide the parts outside the CDR3, is SQTIHQWPATLVQPVGSPLSLECTVEGTSNPNLYWYRQAAGRGLQLLFYSVGIGQISSEVPQNLSASRPQDRQFILSSKKLLLSDSGFYLCAWSFRTGFGEQYFGPGTRLTVT.

This clone was detected once. The chain links TRBV5-1 to TRBJ1-6, with TRBD1 matching over 11 bases. This CDR3 region has 20 residues. The trim removed 1 base at V and 1 base at J, leaving 10 bases unmatched. Germline CDR1 and CDR2: SGHRS and YFSETQ. CDR3 sequence: CASSLTVGTGGFSYNSPLHF. Here the CDR3 DNA reads TGCGCCAGCAGCTTGACCGTTGGGACAGGGGGATTTTCCTATAATTCACCCCTCCACTTT.